One sample yielded the 2 T cell receptor beta chains listed below, sequenced in a study of Ad26.COV2.S vaccination and SARS-CoV-2 variants. The treatment denotes: about 20 received Ad26.COV2.S at low or high dose, single or two shots; roughly 5 received placebo; per-sample allocation not given. Sampling happened 63 days after the first vaccine or placebo injection. Here immunoSEQ multiplex PCR was the method, and the copy in TCRdb shows in-frame clones only, minus some. The sample has about 400,000 clones; under 90% are singletons. Source: peripheral blood, taken in a trial of Ad26.COV2.S vaccine versus placebo. The origin of the receptors is a person aged 18 to 65 who received the Ad26.COV2.S COVID-19 vaccine or a placebo.

In its sample, this clone was seen once. The chain recombines TRBV4-2 with TRBJ1-2; D call uncertain. CDR3 length equals 16 residues. The germline V gene encodes CDR1 LGHNA and CDR2 YNFKEQ. V was cut by 0 bases and J by 4 bases, with 15 bases left in between. The CDR3 nucleotides read TGTGCCAGCAGCCAAGATATGTTACGGGAGGGCTATGGCTACACCTTC. As protein: CASSQDMLREGYGYTF.

CDR3 in amino acids: CASTRTSQETQYF. The CDR3 DNA reads as TGTGCCAGCACACGGACTAGCCAAGAGACCCAGTACTTC. This chain uses TRBV18 with TRBJ2-5; 7 nucleotides line up with TRBD2. The trim removed 8 bases at V and 1 base at J, leaving 4 bases unmatched. The germline CDR1 and CDR2 sequences are KGHSH and LQKENI. This CDR3 region has 13 residues.